The 4 T cell receptor beta chains in this list originate from one sample, sequenced in a study of blood T cell repertoires in COVID-19. Here immunoSEQ multiplex PCR was the method, and the copy in TCRdb shows in-frame clones only, minus some. Among hundreds of thousands of clones listed, 70% to 90% were seen once. The sample consisted of peripheral blood. The receptors here all came from a woman aged 50 to 60 with COVID-19, enrolled during active disease.

The chain uses TRBV24-1 and TRBJ2-3, with a possible D match to TRBD2 (5 bases). The V end lost 3 bases, the J end lost 8 bases, and 20 bases lay between the germline ends. The germline V gene has CDR1 KGHDR and CDR2 SFDVKD. The CDR3 spans 16 residues. CDR3 loop: CATSDPYGEHRGTQYF. CDR3 nucleotides: TGTGCCACCAGTGATCCCTACGGGGAGCACAGAGGTACGCAGTATTTT.

The chain is built from TRBV28 and TRBJ1-5; D gene unclear. The CDR3 spans 16 residues. The germline gives CDR1 MDHEN, CDR2 SYDVKM. Trimming took 6 bases from V and 0 from J, leaving 15 bases between them. The CDR3 nucleotides are TGTGCCAGCAGCCTCGGAGGGAGTTATAGCAATCAGCCCCAGCATTTT. Its translation: CASSLGGSYSNQPQHF.

This clone was detected only once. This chain uses TRBV6-1 with TRBJ2-7, with 7 positions matching TRBD1. This CDR3 is built from 15 residues. The V gene's germline CDR1 is MNHNS and CDR2 SASEGT. Trimming cost V 2 bases and J 4 bases; bases outside gene matches: 8. The DNA for the CDR3 is TGTGCCAGCAGTGAATTGACAGGGCGTGGGTACGAGCAGTACTTC. This gives the protein CASSELTGRGYEQYF.

This clone appeared a few times. The chain carries TRBV19 and TRBJ1-2; 9 positions agree with TRBD1. Trimming removed 1 base from V and 7 bases from J; junction bases left unmatched: 7. CDR1 and CDR2 from the germline V gene are LNHDA and SQIVND (reference sequence). This CDR3 is built from 15 residues. CDR3 sequence reads: CASSIVVGQGLGYTF. The CDR3 DNA reads as TGTGCCAGTAGTATAGTCGTGGGACAGGGTCTTGGCTACACCTTC.